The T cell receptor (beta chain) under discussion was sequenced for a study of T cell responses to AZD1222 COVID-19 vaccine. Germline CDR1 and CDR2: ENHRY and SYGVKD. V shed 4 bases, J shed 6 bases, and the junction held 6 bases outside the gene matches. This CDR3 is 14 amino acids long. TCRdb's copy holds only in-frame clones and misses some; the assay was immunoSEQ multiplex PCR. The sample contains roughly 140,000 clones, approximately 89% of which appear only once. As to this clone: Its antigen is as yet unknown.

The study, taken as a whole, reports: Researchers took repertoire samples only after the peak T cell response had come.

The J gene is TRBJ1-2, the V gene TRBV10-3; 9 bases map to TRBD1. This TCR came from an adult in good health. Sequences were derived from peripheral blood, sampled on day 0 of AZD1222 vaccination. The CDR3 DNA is TGTGCCATCAGTGTGGGACAGGGATTAAATGGCTACACCTTC. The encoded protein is CAISVGQGLNGYTF.